The 27 T cell receptor beta chains presented below share a single source sample, sequenced in a study of shared clonotypes between healthy human individuals. TCRdb's copy holds only in-frame clones and misses some; the assay was immunoSEQ multiplex PCR. The table records hundreds of thousands of clones, around four fifths of them present only once. Sequencing was carried out using memory CD4+ T cells sorted from blood. Subset indicated: CD45RA-negative fraction. Receptors were obtained from a man between 25 and 39 years old in good health.

This clone was counted between two and nine times. This chain uses TRBV5-4 with TRBJ2-5, with D uncertain. Germline-derived CDR1 and CDR2 are SGHNT and YYREEE (reference sequence). Trimming stripped 4 bases from V and 4 bases from J, with 11 bases between. This CDR3 spans 13 amino acids. The CDR3 nucleotides are TGTGCCAGCAGCGGAAGGGAAAGAGAGACCCAGTACTTC. Its translation: CASSGRERETQYF.

This clone appeared a few times. The gene calls are TRBV6-5 and TRBJ2-1; D is uncertain. The ends were cut back, 2 bases at V and 7 bases at J, with 9 bases in the middle. CDR3 length: 13 residues. The germline gives CDR1 MNHEY, CDR2 SVGAGI. In DNA, the CDR3 is TGTGCCAGCAGTTACCCACAGAGAAATGAGCAGTTCTTC. Encoded protein: CASSYPQRNEQFF.

In its sample, this clone was seen a few times. The rearrangement joins TRBV30 to TRBJ2-2; no firm D call. From germline, CDR1 is GTSNPN and CDR2 SVGIG (reference sequence). V was shortened by 1 base and J by 0 bases, with 9 bases between the two germline ends. The CDR3 loop spans 15 amino acids. CDR3 nucleotides: TGTGCCTGGAGTGCTCCAGCCACGAACACCGGGGAGCTGTTTTTT. This encodes CAWSAPATNTGELFF.

This clone appeared a few times. J is TRBJ2-7 and V is TRBV11-3, with D possibly TRBD1 on 6 matching bases. The germline V gene encodes CDR1 SGHNT and CDR2 YENEEA. The ends were cut back, 2 bases at V and 0 bases at J, with 11 bases in the middle. This CDR3 contains 15 residues. CDR3 DNA: TGTGCCAGCAGCTTACGAGGGGGAAGCTCCTACGAGCAGTACTTC. Translation gives CASSLRGGSSYEQYF.

The chain has TRBV5-1 and TRBJ1-5; TRBD1 is a possible D gene (5 bases). CDR3 length equals 13 residues. Germline assignment: CDR1 SGHRS and CDR2 YFSETQ. Trimming removed 1 base at V and 7 bases at J, with 9 bases between. CDR3 loop: CASSLQGMQPQHF. The CDR3 nucleotides read TGCGCCAGCAGCTTGCAGGGTATGCAGCCCCAGCATTTT.

The chain is built from TRBV4-1 and TRBJ1-5, with 7 bases fitting TRBD1. The germline V gene encodes CDR1 MGHRA and CDR2 YSYEKL. The V gene end was trimmed by 1 base and the J gene end by 7 bases; junction bases not matched to a gene: 7. The CDR3 is 15 amino acids. CDR3 nucleotides: TGCGCCAGCAGCCAAGCAGGGGGAAGTGGGCAGCCCCAGCATTTT. This translates into CASSQAGGSGQPQHF.

The gene calls are TRBV11-2 and TRBJ1-1; maybe TRBD1 (6 bases). V lost 5 bases and J lost 1, with 14 bases in between. The CDR3 totals 15 residues. CDR1 is SGHAT, CDR2 FQNNGV, per germline. As DNA, the CDR3 is TGTGCCAGCAGCAAAACAGGGCTTGGGAACACTGAAGCTTTCTTT. Residues: CASSKTGLGNTEAFF.

The chain is built from TRBV6-4 and TRBJ2-3; a possible D gene is TRBD1 (5 bases). In germline, CDR1 is MRHNA, CDR2 SNTAGT. V lost 5 bases and J 0 bases, leaving 12 bases between the germline ends. The CDR3 runs 15 residues. CDR3 sequence reads: CASSLQQASTDTQYF. The CDR3 DNA is TGTGCCAGCAGTCTGCAACAGGCTAGCACAGATACGCAGTATTTT.

This chain connects TRBV18 to TRBJ2-3, with D perhaps matching TRBD1 or TRBD2 (5 bases each). CDR3 length: 18 amino acids. Germline values: CDR1 KGHSH, CDR2 LQKENI. Trimming removed 4 bases at V and 3 bases at J, with 23 bases between. CDR3 sequence reads: CASSLTEGFSGSTDTQYF. DNA for the CDR3: TGTGCCAGCTCACTTACCGAGGGGTTCTCGGGATCAACAGATACGCAGTATTTT.

This rearrangement joins TRBV9 to TRBJ1-2, with 8 bases that match TRBD1. J lost 1 base, V lost 3 bases, and 8 bases had no gene match. The CDR3 spans 16 residues. Germline lookup yields CDR1 SGDLS and CDR2 YYNGEE. The CDR3 coding sequence is TGTGCCAGCAGCGCTCGAGGGGACAGGCTTAACTATGGCTACACCTTC. It is translated as CASSARGDRLNYGYTF.

The chain recombines TRBV5-1 with TRBJ2-2; 9 bases are a match to TRBD1. With V trimmed by 1 base and J by 5 bases, 3 bases remained unmatched. CDR1 is SGHRS, CDR2 YFSETQ, per germline. The CDR3 spans 15 residues. The CDR3 loop reads CASSLRDRVTGELFF. CDR3 coding DNA: TGCGCCAGCAGCTTGCGGGACAGGGTTACCGGGGAGCTGTTTTTT.

This chain connects TRBV20-1 to TRBJ2-1; a weak D match, TRBD2 (6 bases). The CDR3 covers 11 residues. CDR1 and CDR2 from the germline V gene are DFQATT and SNEGSKA (reference sequence). The V end lost 3 bases, the J end lost 10 bases, and 10 bases lay between the germline ends. The CDR3 loop is CSARASAEQFF. The CDR3 DNA reads TGCAGTGCTAGGGCTAGCGCCGAGCAGTTCTTC.

This clone turned up a few times. The rearrangement uses TRBV11-1 and TRBJ2-7, with TRBD2 matching 9 bases. This CDR3 is 15 amino acids long. Losses at the gene ends were 0 bases for V and 0 bases for J; bases not matched to a gene: 0. CDR1 is SGHAT and CDR2 is FQDESV in the germline V gene (reference sequence). Here the CDR3 reads CASSLASGSSYEQYF. The CDR3 DNA sequence: TGTGCCAGCAGCTTAGCTAGCGGGAGCTCCTACGAGCAGTACTTC.

The gene calls are TRBV5-4 and TRBJ2-2; possible D gene TRBD1, 6 bases. V dropped 1 base and J dropped 10 bases, with 14 bases sitting between them. This CDR3 has 14 residues. The germline CDR1 and CDR2 sequences are SGHNT and YYREEE (reference sequence). The DNA of the CDR3 is TGTGCCAGCAGCTTGACAGGGACCAAATCGGAGCTGTTTTTT. Encoded protein: CASSLTGTKSELFF.

This clone was observed a handful of times. This chain joins TRBV7-8 and TRBJ2-7; 10 bases match TRBD1. Germline values: CDR1 SGHVS, CDR2 FQNEAQ. V lost 0 bases, J lost 6 bases, and 8 bases stayed unmatched. The CDR3 is made up of 16 amino acids. DNA of the CDR3: TGTGCCAGCAGCTTAGCGGGGGGGACAGGGGCCTCCGAGCAGTACTTC. It is translated as CASSLAGGTGASEQYF.

The chain joins TRBV10-2 to TRBJ2-7; TRBD2 aligns across 12 bases. The length of the CDR3 is 16 residues. V lost 11 bases and J lost 6; bases outside the gene matches: 17. Germline V CDR1 and CDR2: WSHSY, SAAADI. Here the CDR3 reads CAVRTSGMSRPAEQYF. In nucleotides, the CDR3 is TGCGCCGTACGGACTAGCGGGATGTCCCGGCCGGCCGAGCAGTACTTC.

This rearrangement joins TRBV12-2 to TRBJ1-3; the table's D gene call, TRBD1, was not cross checked with the DNA. TRBV12-2 is listed as a pseudogene. This CDR3 is 20 amino acids long. The chain's CDR3 is CASRLGAPGQRTTSGNTIYF. CDR3 in DNA: TGTGCAAGTCGCTTAGGGGCCCCGGGACAGAGGACCACCTCTGGAAACACCATATATTTT.

The J gene is TRBJ2-5, the V gene TRBV28; the match to TRBD2 covers 13 bases. J gave up 4 bases and V 8 bases, and 13 bases lay outside the gene matches. Germline-derived CDR1 and CDR2 are MDHEN and SYDVKM. This CDR3 has 17 amino acids. CDR3 in amino acids: CASRTSGSVGFRETQYF. The DNA for the CDR3 is TGTGCCAGCCGGACTAGCGGGAGTGTTGGGTTCAGAGAGACCCAGTACTTC.

The chain employs TRBV11-2 and TRBJ2-1; D is undetermined. V lost 2 bases, J lost 15 bases, and 17 bases lay in between. The CDR3 spans 13 residues. The germline CDR1 and CDR2 sequences are SGHAT and FQNNGV. The CDR3 is CASSLKLDHKPFF. The CDR3 DNA reads as TGTGCCAGCAGCTTAAAACTGGATCACAAGCCGTTCTTC.

The chain joins TRBV10-3 to TRBJ2-5, with 12 bases fitting TRBD2. Germline-derived CDR1 and CDR2 are ENHRY and SYGVKD. Trimming took 4 bases from V and 5 from J; bases not matched to a gene: 11. The CDR3 has 17 residues. The CDR3 bases are TGTGCCATCAGTGGGAGAGCTAGCGGGAGGGCCTCGGAGACCCAGTACTTC. As protein: CAISGRASGRASETQYF.

A few counts support this clone. As DNA, the CDR3 is TGTGCCAGCAGTCCGGGAACAGGGCGAGGGGACTACGAGCAGTACTTC. Its translation is CASSPGTGRGDYEQYF. This rearrangement joins TRBV28 to TRBJ2-7; D perhaps matches TRBD1 (6 bases). V shed 5 bases and J shed 3 bases, with 20 bases lying between them. The CDR3 covers 16 residues. In germline, CDR1 is MDHEN, CDR2 SYDVKM.

This clone was seen ten or more times. The chain joins TRBV7-9 to TRBJ2-5, with D unclear. This CDR3 spans 12 amino acids. V was pared by 7 bases and J by 0 bases, with 6 bases between. Per germline, CDR1 SEHNR and CDR2 FQNEAQ (reference sequence). The CDR3: CASTWYQETQYF. In nucleotides, the CDR3 is TGTGCCAGCACCTGGTACCAAGAGACCCAGTACTTC. Filled out from reference TRBV7-9 and TRBJ2-5, the complete variable domain reads DTGVSQNPRHKITKRGQNVTFRCDPISEHNRLYWYRQTLGQGPEFLTYFQNEAQLEKSRLLSDRFSAERPKGSFSTLEIQRTEQGDSAMYLCASTWYQETQYFGPGTRLLVL.

This clone was seen more than once but under ten times. This chain uses TRBV9 with TRBJ1-3, with D tentatively TRBD1 (6 bases). The V gene lost 4 bases and the J gene lost 4 bases, with 12 bases spanning the gap. The CDR3 is 14 amino acids. CDR1 is SGDLS and CDR2 is YYNGEE in the germline V gene. CDR3 nucleotide sequence: TGTGCCAGCAGCTCCGGGACATTGGGAAACACCATATATTTT. This encodes CASSSGTLGNTIYF.

This CDR3 reads CASSLRGSANYGYTF. The DNA for the CDR3 is TGTGCCAGCAGCTTACGGGGATCGGCTAACTATGGCTACACCTTC. The V gene is TRBV7-2, the J gene TRBJ1-2; D not resolved. V gave up 2 bases and J gave up 0 bases, with 10 bases separating them. The CDR3 has 15 residues. Germline-derived CDR1 and CDR2 are SGHTA and FQGNSA. Drawing the rest from reference TRBV7-2 and TRBJ1-2, the complete variable domain is GAGVSQSPSNKVTEKGKDVELRCDPISGHTALYWYRQSLGQGLEFLIYFQGNSAPDKSGLPSDRFSAERTGGSVSTLTIQRTQQEDSAVYLCASSLRGSANYGYTFGSGTRLTVV.

This clone was detected once. The V call is TRBV7-9, the J call TRBJ2-5; 7 nucleotides line up with TRBD2. Germline CDR1 is SEHNR and CDR2 is FQNEAQ (reference sequence). The CDR3 loop spans 13 amino acids. Trimming removed 3 bases from V and 10 bases from J; junction bases left unmatched: 8. Written as DNA, the CDR3 is TGTGCCAGCAGCTTCGGGGGGAACGGGGACCAGTACTTC. Translated, it gives CASSFGGNGDQYF.

In its sample, this clone was seen a few times. At one boundary the junction diverges from the germline segment, which might be a read error. This sequence joins TRBV6-5 and TRBJ2-3; the D is unclear. Germline-derived CDR1 and CDR2 are MNHEY and SVGAGI. CDR3 size: 13 residues. The CDR3 bases are TGTGCCAGCAGTTACAGCAGCAAAGATACGCAGTATTTT. Protein sequence: CASSYSSKDTQYF.

J is TRBJ2-1 and V is TRBV19; 8 bases match TRBD1. Germline loops: CDR1 LNHDA, CDR2 SQIVND (reference sequence). The CDR3 has 16 residues. CDR3 sequence reads: CSPPRTGRYSYNEQFF. In DNA, the CDR3 is TGTTCCCCCCCCCGGACAGGGAGATATTCGTACAATGAGCAGTTCTTC. The variable domain in full, completed from reference TRBV19 and TRBJ2-1, reads DGGITQSPKYLFRKEGQNVTLSCEQNLNHDAMYWYRQDPGQGLRLIYYSQIVNDFQKGDIAEGYSVSREKKESFPLTVTSAQKNPTAFYLCSPPRTGRYSYNEQFFGPGTRLTVL.